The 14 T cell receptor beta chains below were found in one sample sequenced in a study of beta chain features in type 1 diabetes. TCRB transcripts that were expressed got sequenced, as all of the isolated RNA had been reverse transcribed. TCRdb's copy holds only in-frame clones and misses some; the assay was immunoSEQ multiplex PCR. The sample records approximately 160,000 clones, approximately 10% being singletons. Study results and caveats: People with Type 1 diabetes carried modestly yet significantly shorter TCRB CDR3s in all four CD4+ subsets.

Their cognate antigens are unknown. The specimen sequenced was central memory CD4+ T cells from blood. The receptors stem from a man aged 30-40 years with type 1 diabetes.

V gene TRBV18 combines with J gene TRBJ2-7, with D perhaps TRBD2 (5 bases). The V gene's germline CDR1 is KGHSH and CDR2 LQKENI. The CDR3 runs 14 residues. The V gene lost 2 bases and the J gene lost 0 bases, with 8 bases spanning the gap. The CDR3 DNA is TGTGCCAGCTCACCAGGACTGAGCTCCTACGAGCAGTACTTC. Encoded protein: CASSPGLSSYEQYF.

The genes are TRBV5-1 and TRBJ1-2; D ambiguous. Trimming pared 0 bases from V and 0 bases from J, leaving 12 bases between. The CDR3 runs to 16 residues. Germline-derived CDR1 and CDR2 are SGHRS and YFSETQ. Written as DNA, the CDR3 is TGCGCCAGCAGCTTGGCCCTTTTCCAGGCTAACTATGGCTACACCTTC. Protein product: CASSLALFQANYGYTF.

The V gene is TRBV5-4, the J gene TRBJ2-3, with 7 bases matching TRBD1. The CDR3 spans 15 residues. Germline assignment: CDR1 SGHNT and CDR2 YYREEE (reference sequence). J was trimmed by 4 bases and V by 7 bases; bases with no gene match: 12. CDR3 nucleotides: TGTGCCAGCTCTAAAGGACAGGTTGACGCAGATACGCAGTATTTT. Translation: CASSKGQVDADTQYF.

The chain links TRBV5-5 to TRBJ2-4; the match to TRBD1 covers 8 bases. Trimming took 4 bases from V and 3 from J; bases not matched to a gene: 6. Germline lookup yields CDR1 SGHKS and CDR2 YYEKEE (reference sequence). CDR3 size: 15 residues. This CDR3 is CASSPGQGFKNIQYF. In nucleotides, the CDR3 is TGTGCCAGCAGCCCAGGACAGGGTTTCAAAAACATTCAGTACTTC.

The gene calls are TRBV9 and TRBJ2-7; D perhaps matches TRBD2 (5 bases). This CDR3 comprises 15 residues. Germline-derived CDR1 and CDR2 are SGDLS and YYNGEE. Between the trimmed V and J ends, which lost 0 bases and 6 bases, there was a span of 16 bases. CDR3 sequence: CASSVAQSGRGEQYF. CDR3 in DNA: TGTGCCAGCAGCGTAGCGCAGTCAGGCCGGGGCGAGCAGTACTTC.

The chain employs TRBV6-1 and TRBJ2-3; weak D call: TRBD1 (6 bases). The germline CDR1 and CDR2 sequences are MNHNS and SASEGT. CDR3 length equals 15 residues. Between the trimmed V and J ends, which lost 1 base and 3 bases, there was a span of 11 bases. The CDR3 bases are TGTGCCAGCAGTGAAGGCGTCGGGACAACAGATACGCAGTATTTT. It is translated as CASSEGVGTTDTQYF.

The CDR3 nucleotides read TGTGCCAGCGTGACAGACAGGGGGCTTACTGAAGCTTTCTTT. Residues: CASVTDRGLTEAFF. The chain recombines TRBV18 with TRBJ1-1; 10 bases match TRBD1. The junction had 8 bases not matched to a gene; V was cut back by 8 bases and J by 5 bases. Germline loops: CDR1 KGHSH, CDR2 LQKENI. This CDR3 has 14 amino acids.

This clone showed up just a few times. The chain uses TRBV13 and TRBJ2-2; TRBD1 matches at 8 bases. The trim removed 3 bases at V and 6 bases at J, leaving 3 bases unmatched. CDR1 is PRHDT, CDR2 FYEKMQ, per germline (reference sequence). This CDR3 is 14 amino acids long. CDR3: CASSFLQGAGELFF. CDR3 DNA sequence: TGTGCCAGCAGCTTCTTACAGGGGGCCGGGGAGCTGTTTTTT.

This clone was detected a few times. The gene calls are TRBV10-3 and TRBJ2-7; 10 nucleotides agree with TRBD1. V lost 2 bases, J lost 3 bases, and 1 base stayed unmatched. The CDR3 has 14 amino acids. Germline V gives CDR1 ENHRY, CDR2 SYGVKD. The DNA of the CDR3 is TGTGCCATCAGTGAGGGACAGGGGGACTACGAGCAGTACTTC. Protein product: CAISEGQGDYEQYF.

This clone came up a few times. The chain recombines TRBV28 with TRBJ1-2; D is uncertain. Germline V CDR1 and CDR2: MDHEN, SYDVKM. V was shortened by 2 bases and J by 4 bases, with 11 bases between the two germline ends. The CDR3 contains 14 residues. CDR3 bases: TGTGCCAGCAGTTTAGCAGAGGCTCGCTATGGCTACACCTTC. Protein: CASSLAEARYGYTF.

The CDR3 sequence: CASSHNTGELFF. The CDR3 DNA follows: TGTGCCAGCAGTCATAACACCGGGGAGCTGTTTTTT. The chain uses TRBV11-2 and TRBJ2-2; D is uncertain. The germline CDR1 and CDR2 sequences are SGHAT and FQNNGV. CDR3 length: 12 residues. Trimming stripped 6 bases from V and 2 bases from J, with 4 bases between. The full variable domain, completed using reference TRBV11-2 and TRBJ2-2, is EAGVAQSPRYKIIEKRQSVAFWCNPISGHATLYWYQQILGQGPKLLIQFQNNGVVDDSQLPKDRFSAERLKGVDSTLKIQPAKLEDSAVYLCASSHNTGELFFGEGSRLTVL.

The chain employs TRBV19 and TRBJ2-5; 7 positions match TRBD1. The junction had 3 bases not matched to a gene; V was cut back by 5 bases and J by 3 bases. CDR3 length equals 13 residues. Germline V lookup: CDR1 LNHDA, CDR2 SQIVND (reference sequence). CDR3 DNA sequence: TGTGCCAGTAGTCTAGGGACAGAAGAGACCCAGTACTTC. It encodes CASSLGTEETQYF.

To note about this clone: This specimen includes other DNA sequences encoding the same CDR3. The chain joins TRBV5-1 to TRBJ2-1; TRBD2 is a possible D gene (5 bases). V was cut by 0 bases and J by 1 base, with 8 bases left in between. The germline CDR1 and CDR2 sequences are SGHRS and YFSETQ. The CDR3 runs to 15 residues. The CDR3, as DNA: TGCGCCAGCAGCTTGGCCGGGAATTCCTACAATGAGCAGTTCTTC. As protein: CASSLAGNSYNEQFF.

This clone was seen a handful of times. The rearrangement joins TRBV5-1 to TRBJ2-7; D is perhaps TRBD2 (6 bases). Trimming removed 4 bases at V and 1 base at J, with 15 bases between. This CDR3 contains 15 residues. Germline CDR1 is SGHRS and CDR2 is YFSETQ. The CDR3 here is CASSREPSYSYEQYF. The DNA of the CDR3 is TGCGCCAGCAGCCGGGAGCCTTCCTATTCCTACGAGCAGTACTTC.